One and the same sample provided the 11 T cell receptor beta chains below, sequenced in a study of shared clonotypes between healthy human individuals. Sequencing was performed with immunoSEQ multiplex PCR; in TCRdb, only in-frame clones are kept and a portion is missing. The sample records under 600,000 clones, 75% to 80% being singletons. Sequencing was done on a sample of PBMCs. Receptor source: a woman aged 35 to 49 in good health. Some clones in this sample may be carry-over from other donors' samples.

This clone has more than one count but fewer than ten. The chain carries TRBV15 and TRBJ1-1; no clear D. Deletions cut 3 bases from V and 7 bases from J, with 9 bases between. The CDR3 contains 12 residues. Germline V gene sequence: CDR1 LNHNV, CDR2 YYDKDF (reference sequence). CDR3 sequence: CATSSLTVEAFF. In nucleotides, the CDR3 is TGTGCCACCAGCAGTCTTACAGTTGAAGCTTTCTTT. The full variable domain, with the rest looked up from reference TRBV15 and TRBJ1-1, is DAMVIQNPRYQVTQFGKPVTLSCSQTLNHNVMYWYQQKSSQAPKLLFHYYDKDFNNEADTPDNFQSRRPNTSFCFLDIRSPGLGDTAMYLCATSSLTVEAFFGQGTRLTVV.

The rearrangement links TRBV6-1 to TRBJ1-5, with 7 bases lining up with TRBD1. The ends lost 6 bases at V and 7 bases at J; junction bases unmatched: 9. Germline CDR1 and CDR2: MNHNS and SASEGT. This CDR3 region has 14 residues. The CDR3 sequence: CASSRGTVGQPQHF. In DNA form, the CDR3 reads TGTGCCAGCAGCCGAGGGACAGTCGGGCAGCCCCAGCATTTT.

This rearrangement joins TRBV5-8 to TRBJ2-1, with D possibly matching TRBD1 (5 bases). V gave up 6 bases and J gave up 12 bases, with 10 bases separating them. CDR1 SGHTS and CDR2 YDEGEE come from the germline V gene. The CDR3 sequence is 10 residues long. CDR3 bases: TGTGCCAGCACGGAGACAGTGCAGTTCTTC. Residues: CASTETVQFF.

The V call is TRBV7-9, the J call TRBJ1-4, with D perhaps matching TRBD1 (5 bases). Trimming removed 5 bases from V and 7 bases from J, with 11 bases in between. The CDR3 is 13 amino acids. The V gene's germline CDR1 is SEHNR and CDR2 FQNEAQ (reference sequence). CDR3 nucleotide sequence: TGTGCCAGCAGCGATGGGACGTCTGAAAAACTGTTTTTT. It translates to CASSDGTSEKLFF.

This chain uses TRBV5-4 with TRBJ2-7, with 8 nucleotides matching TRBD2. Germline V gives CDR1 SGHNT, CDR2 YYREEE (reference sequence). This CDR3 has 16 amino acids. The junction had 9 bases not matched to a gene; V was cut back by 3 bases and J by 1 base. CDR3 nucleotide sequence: TGTGCCAGCAGCTCGGGAGGGGGGGCGCCATCCTACGAGCAGTACTTC. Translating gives CASSSGGGAPSYEQYF.

The CDR3 here is CASSLTRTAHIYEKLFF. The CDR3 DNA reads TGTGCCAGCTCACTTACGAGGACAGCCCACATTTATGAAAAACTGTTTTTT. This chain connects TRBV18 to TRBJ1-4; perhaps TRBD1 as D (6 bases). The CDR3 is 17 amino acids. V was cut by 4 bases and J by 6 bases, with 21 bases left in between. Germline CDR1 is KGHSH and CDR2 is LQKENI.

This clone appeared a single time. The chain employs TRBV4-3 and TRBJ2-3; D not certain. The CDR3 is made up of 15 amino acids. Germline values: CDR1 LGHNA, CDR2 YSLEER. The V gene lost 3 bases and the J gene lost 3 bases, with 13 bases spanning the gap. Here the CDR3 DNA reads TGCGCCAGCAGCCACTGGGGATTCGGTACAGATACGCAGTATTTT. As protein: CASSHWGFGTDTQYF.

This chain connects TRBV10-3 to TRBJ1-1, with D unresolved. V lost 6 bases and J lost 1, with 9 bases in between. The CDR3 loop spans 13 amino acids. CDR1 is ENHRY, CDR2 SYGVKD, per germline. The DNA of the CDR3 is TGTGCCATCAGCCGGGCCGCGAACACTGAAGCTTTCTTT. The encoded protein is CAISRAANTEAFF.

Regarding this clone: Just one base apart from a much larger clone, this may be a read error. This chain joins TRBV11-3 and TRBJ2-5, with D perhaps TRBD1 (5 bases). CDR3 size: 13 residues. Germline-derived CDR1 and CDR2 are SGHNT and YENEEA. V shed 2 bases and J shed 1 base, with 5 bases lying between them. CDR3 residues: CASSLRGQETQYF. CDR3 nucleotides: TGTGCCAGCAGCTTAAGGGGCCAAGAGACCCAGTACTTC.

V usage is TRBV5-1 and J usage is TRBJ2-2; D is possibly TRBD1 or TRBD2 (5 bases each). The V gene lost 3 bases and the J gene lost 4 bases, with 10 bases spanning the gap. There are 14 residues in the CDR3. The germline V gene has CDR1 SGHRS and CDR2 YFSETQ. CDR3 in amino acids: CASSSRDLTGELFF. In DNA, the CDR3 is TGCGCCAGCAGCTCCCGGGACCTCACCGGGGAGCTGTTTTTT.

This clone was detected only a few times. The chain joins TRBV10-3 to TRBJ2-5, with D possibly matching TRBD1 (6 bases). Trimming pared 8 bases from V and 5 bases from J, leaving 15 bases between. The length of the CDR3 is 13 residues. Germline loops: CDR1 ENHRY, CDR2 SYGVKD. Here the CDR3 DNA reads TGTGCCATCGGGGAACAGGGTGGGGAGACCCAGTACTTC. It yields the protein CAIGEQGGETQYF.